This entry lists 9 T cell receptor beta chains sequenced from one sample in a study of T cell responses to AZD1222 COVID-19 vaccine (dated by TCRdb to the early 2020s). The library came from the immunoSEQ multiplex PCR assay. TCRdb holds this immuneACCESS table with in-frame rearrangements only. Some clones are missing; in checked studies, unresolved V genes explain under half, and the rest has no known cause. For this sample the table gives 150,000 to 200,000 clones, of which almost 90% were detected only once. The ten top clones hold approximately 0.5% of the sample. The time point label, read with the paper, signifies: baseline before first vaccination. The material sequenced was peripheral blood, taken on day 0 of AZD1222 vaccination. These receptors were collected from an adult in good health.

This rearrangement joins TRBV5-1 to TRBJ2-3; D may match TRBD1 or TRBD2 (5 bases each). CDR3 length equals 16 residues. Between the trimmed V and J ends, which lost 4 bases and 2 bases, there was a span of 17 bases. Germline V CDR1 and CDR2: SGHRS, YFSETQ. The CDR3 bases are TGCGCCAGCAGCCTCCGGGACGTGTCCCTCACAGATACGCAGTATTTT. This gives the protein CASSLRDVSLTDTQYF. Variable domain in full (rest from reference TRBV5-1 and TRBJ2-3): KAGVTQTPRYLIKTRGQQVTLSCSPISGHRSVSWYQQTPGQGLQFLFEYFSETQRNKGNFPGRFSGRQFSNSRSEMNVSTLELGDSALYLCASSLRDVSLTDTQYFGPGTRLTVL.

This clone is a singleton in its sample. V is TRBV4-1 and J is TRBJ1-3; the D gene is possibly TRBD1 (6 bases). The V and J ends lost 0 bases and 4 bases respectively, with 13 bases between them. Germline CDR1 MGHRA, CDR2 YSYEKL. CDR3 length: 16 amino acids. Here the CDR3 DNA reads TGCGCCAGCAGCCAAGAACCTCCCCAGGGGGGAAACACCATATATTTT. It is translated as CASSQEPPQGGNTIYF.

CDR3 coding DNA: TGTGCCAGCAGCTTAGGACCGACTAATTCACCCCTCCACTTT. This gives the protein CASSLGPTNSPLHF. This chain links TRBV11-3 with TRBJ1-6, with D hard to call. Trimming stripped 1 base from V and 6 bases from J, with 7 bases between. CDR1 and CDR2 (germline): SGHNT, YENEEA. This CDR3 is 14 amino acids long.

This rearrangement joins TRBV5-1 to TRBJ2-7; 7 bases match TRBD2. Per the germline V gene, CDR1 is SGHRS and CDR2 is YFSETQ. Losses at the gene ends were 0 bases for V and 0 bases for J; bases not matched to a gene: 0. The CDR3 covers 14 residues. CDR3 nucleotides: TGCGCCAGCAGCTTGGGACTAGCCTCCTACGAGCAGTACTTC. Protein product: CASSLGLASYEQYF.

This rearrangement joins TRBV3-1 (or the pseudogene TRBV3-2) to TRBJ1-3; D unresolved. Between the trimmed V and J ends, which lost 0 bases and 3 bases, there was a span of 9 bases. Per the germline V gene, CDR1 is LGHDT and CDR2 is YNNKEL (reference sequence). CDR3 length equals 15 residues. CDR3 sequence (DNA): TGTGCCAGCAGCCAAGACAGACTAAATGGAAACACCATATATTTT. It translates to CASSQDRLNGNTIYF.

This clone was seen a single time. V is TRBV12-3 or TRBV12-4 and J is TRBJ2-2; tentative D call: TRBD1 (6 bases). The CDR3 loop spans 11 amino acids. V was clipped by 9 bases and J by 10 bases, with 12 bases between them. CDR3 coding DNA: TGTGCCAGTAGGGACATCGAGGAGCTGTTTTTT. As protein: CASRDIEELFF.

V and J are TRBV7-3 and TRBJ2-1; weak D call: TRBD2 (5 bases). CDR1 and CDR2 from the germline V gene are SGHTA and FQGTGA. V gave up 4 bases and J gave up 11 bases, with 18 bases separating them. This CDR3 spans 14 amino acids. The CDR3 DNA sequence: TGTGCCAGCAGCTCCGCCGAGGGCGTCAGCAAGCAGTTCTTC. The encoded protein is CASSSAEGVSKQFF.

V and J are TRBV10-1 and TRBJ1-1, with TRBD1 matching 12 bases. Germline trimming cut 4 bases from V and 1 base from J; bases unmatched to any gene: 16. Germline assignment: CDR1 WNHNN and CDR2 SYGVQD (reference sequence). The CDR3 is 20 residues long. CDR3 nucleotide sequence: TGCGCCAGCAGTGCTGGTACTGTCCGGTGGGGACAGGGGGCGAACACTGAAGCTTTCTTT. It specifies CASSAGTVRWGQGANTEAFF.

J is TRBJ2-3 and V is TRBV12-3 or TRBV12-4, with D perhaps being TRBD1 or TRBD2 (5 bases each). The CDR3 loop spans 12 amino acids. V lost 7 bases and J lost 6, with 11 bases in between. The CDR3 loop is CASTWGRDTQYF. CDR3 bases: TGTGCCAGCACCTGGGGACGGGATACGCAGTATTTT.